This T cell receptor beta chain was recorded in a study of shared clonotypes between healthy human individuals. When replicate PCRs were run on sorted subsets, they used about 220 ng DNA, tens of thousands of T cell genomes. Only in-frame clones appear in the TCRdb table, and some are missing; sequencing was by immunoSEQ multiplex PCR. The table lists roughly 2,500,000 clones, 93% of them singletons, with about 0.38% in the top ten. V was trimmed by 5 bases and J by 5 bases, leaving 14 bases between them. The CDR3 is made up of 13 amino acids. CDR1 GTSNPN and CDR2 SVGIG come from the germline V gene (reference sequence).

The sequence derives from a man aged 18 to 29 in good health. Some clones in this sample may be carry-over from other donors' samples. Sequences were obtained from naive CD4+ T cells from PBMCs. Subset noted: CD45RA+ positively selected. The rearrangement joins TRBV30 to TRBJ2-3; D is possibly TRBD2 (5 bases). CDR3 in DNA: TGTGCCTGGGGGCGGGCCCTTCAAGATACGCAGTATTTT. Translation gives CAWGRALQDTQYF.